This T cell receptor beta chain was sequenced during a study of hypomethylating agent response in myelodysplastic syndrome. Notes on the study in general: Across all patients and within response groups, hypomethylating treatment left richness, diversity and clonality without significant change.

Survey resolution used two replicates of roughly 200 ng, totaling roughly 400 ng DNA. Assay used: immunoSEQ multiplex PCR; TCRdb lists only in-frame clones, some missing. There are several thousand clones in the sample; roughly four fifths occur only once, and 18% lies in the top ten. Comment on this clone: Its antigen is undetermined.

Germline V gene lookup returns CDR1 SQVTM and CDR2 ANQGSEA. V lost 3 bases, J lost 5 bases, and 4 bases stayed unmatched. The CDR3 is 13 amino acids. The sequence came from a human donor with myelodysplastic syndrome. Sample: bone marrow, taken before or after starting hypomethylating agent treatment for myelodysplastic syndrome (not recorded which). V usage is TRBV29-1 and J usage is TRBJ2-5, with TRBD1 identical over 9 bases. CDR3 protein: CSVEDRGGETQYF. DNA for the CDR3: TGCAGCGTTGAGGACAGGGGAGGCGAGACCCAGTACTTC.